One sample yielded the 13 T cell receptor beta chains listed below, sequenced in a study of cytomegalovirus exposure and HLA in healthy donors. PCR used 60 Vbeta primers and 13 Jbeta primers. The assay was immunoSEQ multiplex PCR, and TCRdb's table has in-frame clones only and misses some. The table shows fewer than 200,000 clones, with approximately 77% occurring only once. Sequenced: PBMCs. These receptors all come from a man aged 40-49 years in good health and CMV-seropositive.

The rearrangement uses TRBV19 and TRBJ2-7, with 7 bases lining up with TRBD1. Germline CDR1 and CDR2: LNHDA and SQIVND (reference sequence). Trimming cost V 3 bases and J 5 bases; bases outside gene matches: 10. The CDR3 covers 15 residues. The CDR3 is CASSIATGFIDEQYF. The CDR3 region has the DNA TGTGCCAGTAGTATTGCGACAGGGTTTATCGACGAGCAGTACTTC.

This clone turned up a few times. The chain employs TRBV30 and TRBJ1-6; TRBD1 might be the D (5 bases). This CDR3 contains 17 residues. The V gene's germline CDR1 is GTSNPN and CDR2 SVGIG (reference sequence). The germline V and J ends were trimmed by 2 bases and 5 bases, with 19 bases remaining between them. The CDR3 DNA is TGTGCCTGGAGTTCTAACTTAGGGGAAAAAGATAATTCACCCCTCCACTTT. Its protein product is CAWSSNLGEKDNSPLHF. The full variable domain, with the rest looked up from reference TRBV30 and TRBJ1-6, is SQTIHQWPATLVQPVGSPLSLECTVEGTSNPNLYWYRQAAGRGLQLLFYSVGIGQISSEVPQNLSASRPQDRQFILSSKKLLLSDSGFYLCAWSSNLGEKDNSPLHFGNGTRLTVT.

The chain employs TRBV4-2 and TRBJ2-1, with 7 positions matching TRBD2. Germline CDR1 is LGHNA and CDR2 is YNFKEQ. The trim removed 5 bases at V and 1 base at J, leaving 14 bases unmatched. The CDR3 has 18 residues. The CDR3 DNA is TGTGCCAGCAGCTTGGATATTAGCGGGCCCCATTCCTACAATGAGCAGTTCTTC. Translation gives CASSLDISGPHSYNEQFF.

The chain uses TRBV5-4 and TRBJ1-4; no clear D. CDR1 is SGHNT, CDR2 YYREEE, per germline (reference sequence). This CDR3 comprises 15 residues. The V end lost 7 bases, the J end lost 6 bases, and 19 bases lay between the germline ends. The CDR3 DNA follows: TGTGCCAGCCGCCCTATGGGCAGCGGGGATGAAAAACTGTTTTTT. Encoded protein: CASRPMGSGDEKLFF.

The V call is TRBV11-2, the J call TRBJ2-2, with 8 bases lining up with TRBD2. This CDR3 has 16 residues. Germline loops: CDR1 SGHAT, CDR2 FQNNGV. J gave up 2 bases and V 7 bases, and 9 bases lay outside the gene matches. This CDR3 reads CASTPLAGGNTGELFF. The CDR3 DNA reads TGTGCCAGCACTCCCCTCGCGGGGGGAAACACCGGGGAGCTGTTTTTT.

The gene calls are TRBV4-1 and TRBJ2-3; TRBD1 aligns across 9 bases. This CDR3 region has 17 residues. V gave up 3 bases and J gave up 4 bases; unmatched junction bases: 11. The germline V gene has CDR1 MGHRA and CDR2 YSYEKL. CDR3 DNA: TGCGCCAGCAGCCAGTTTCCGGTACAGGGGGCGGCAGATACGCAGTATTTT. Its translation is CASSQFPVQGAADTQYF.

V is TRBV5-6 and J is TRBJ2-5; D perhaps matches TRBD2 (6 bases). The CDR3 runs to 14 residues. Deletions cut 4 bases from V and 1 base from J, with 11 bases between. Looked up from germline, CDR1 is SGHDT and CDR2 is YYEEEE. The CDR3 spells CASSDTGVQETQYF. The CDR3 region has the DNA TGTGCCAGCAGCGACACGGGAGTCCAAGAGACCCAGTACTTC.

J is TRBJ1-1 and V is TRBV5-1, with D possibly matching TRBD1 (6 bases). V gave up 1 base and J gave up 0 bases, with 10 bases separating them. There are 15 residues in the CDR3. Germline values: CDR1 SGHRS, CDR2 YFSETQ. The CDR3 sequence is CASSLRGDMNTEAFF. In DNA, the CDR3 is TGCGCCAGCAGCTTGCGTGGGGACATGAACACTGAAGCTTTCTTT.

The chain has TRBV9 and TRBJ1-1, with a tentative D call TRBD1 (5 bases). The V end lost 7 bases, the J end lost 5 bases, and 21 bases lay between the germline ends. Per the germline V gene, CDR1 is SGDLS and CDR2 is YYNGEE. The CDR3 extends over 15 amino acids. CDR3 residues: CASSRQSILETEAFF. The CDR3 coding sequence is TGTGCCAGCTCTCGACAGAGCATATTGGAGACTGAAGCTTTCTTT.

This chain links TRBV5-1 with TRBJ1-1; 7 bases are shared with TRBD1. V gave up 6 bases and J gave up 2 bases; unmatched junction bases: 10. CDR1 is SGHRS, CDR2 YFSETQ, per germline. The CDR3 contains 15 residues. The DNA of the CDR3 is TGCGCCAGCACCCAAGGGGACAGAAGAAACACTGAAGCTTTCTTT. This translates into CASTQGDRRNTEAFF. Variable domain in full (rest from reference TRBV5-1 and TRBJ1-1): KAGVTQTPRYLIKTRGQQVTLSCSPISGHRSVSWYQQTPGQGLQFLFEYFSETQRNKGNFPGRFSGRQFSNSRSEMNVSTLELGDSALYLCASTQGDRRNTEAFFGQGTRLTVV.

The rearrangement joins TRBV7-8 to TRBJ2-2, with TRBD1 matching over 9 bases. The CDR3 is 17 amino acids. Germline trimming cut 4 bases from V and 1 base from J; bases unmatched to any gene: 7. Germline V gene sequence: CDR1 SGHVS, CDR2 FQNEAQ. The CDR3 region has the DNA TGTGCCAGCAGCTATCCGCGGGGACAGGGGAACACCGGGGAGCTGTTTTTT. Residues: CASSYPRGQGNTGELFF.

The V gene is TRBV28, the J gene TRBJ2-7; a possible D gene is TRBD1 (6 bases). This CDR3 region has 14 residues. Trimming removed 3 bases at V and 5 bases at J, with 14 bases between. Germline V gene data show CDR1 as MDHEN and CDR2 as SYDVKM. CDR3 amino acids: CASSFGTSFNEQYF. CDR3 coding DNA: TGTGCCAGCAGTTTCGGGACAAGCTTCAACGAGCAGTACTTC. The full variable domain, in which reference TRBV28 and TRBJ2-7 provide the parts outside the CDR3, is DVKVTQSSRYLVKRTGEKVFLECVQDMDHENMFWYRQDPGLGLRLIYFSYDVKMKEKGDIPEGYSVSREKKERFSLILESASTNQTSMYLCASSFGTSFNEQYFGPGTRLTVT.

The chain has TRBV27 and TRBJ2-3; 8 nucleotides match TRBD1. This CDR3 has 14 residues. Looked up from germline, CDR1 is MNHEY and CDR2 is SMNVEV (reference sequence). Germline trimming cut 7 bases from V and 2 bases from J; bases unmatched to any gene: 5. This CDR3 reads CASTRTGYTDTQYF. The DNA of the CDR3 is TGTGCCAGCACCAGGACAGGGTACACAGATACGCAGTATTTT.